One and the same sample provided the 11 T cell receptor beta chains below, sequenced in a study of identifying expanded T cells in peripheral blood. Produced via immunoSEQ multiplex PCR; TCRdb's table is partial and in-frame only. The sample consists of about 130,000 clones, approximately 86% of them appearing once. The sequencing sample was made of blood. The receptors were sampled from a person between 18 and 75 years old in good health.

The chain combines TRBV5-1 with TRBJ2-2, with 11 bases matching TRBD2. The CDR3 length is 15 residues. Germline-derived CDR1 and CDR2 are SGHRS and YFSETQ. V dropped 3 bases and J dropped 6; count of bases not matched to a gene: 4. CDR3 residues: CASSSTSGIPGELFF. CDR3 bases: TGCGCCAGCAGCTCGACTAGCGGGATACCCGGGGAGCTGTTTTTT.

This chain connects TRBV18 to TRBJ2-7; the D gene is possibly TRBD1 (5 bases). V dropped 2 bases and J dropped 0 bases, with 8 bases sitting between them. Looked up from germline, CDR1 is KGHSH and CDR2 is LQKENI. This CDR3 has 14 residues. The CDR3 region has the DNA TGTGCCAGCTCACCAGACAGTCACTCCTACGAGCAGTACTTC. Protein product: CASSPDSHSYEQYF. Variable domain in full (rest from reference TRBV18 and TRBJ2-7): NAGVMQNPRHLVRRRGQEARLRCSPMKGHSHVYWYRQLPEEGLKFMVYLQKENIIDESGMPKERFSAEFPKEGPSILRIQQVVRGDSAAYFCASSPDSHSYEQYFGPGTRLTVT.

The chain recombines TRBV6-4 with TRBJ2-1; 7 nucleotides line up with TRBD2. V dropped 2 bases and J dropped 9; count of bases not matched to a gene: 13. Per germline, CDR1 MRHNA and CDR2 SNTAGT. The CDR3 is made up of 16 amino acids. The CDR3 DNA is TGTGCCAGCAGTGACCAGGGAGCGGGGTTTTCGGGTGAGCAGTTCTTC. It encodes CASSDQGAGFSGEQFF.

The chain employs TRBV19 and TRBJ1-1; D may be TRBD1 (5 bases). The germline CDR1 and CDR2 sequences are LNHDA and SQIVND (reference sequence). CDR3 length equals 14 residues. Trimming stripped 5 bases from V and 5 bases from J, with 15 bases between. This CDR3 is CASSLTRSGTEAFF. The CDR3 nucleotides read TGTGCCAGTAGTCTGACCCGGTCAGGGACTGAAGCTTTCTTT.

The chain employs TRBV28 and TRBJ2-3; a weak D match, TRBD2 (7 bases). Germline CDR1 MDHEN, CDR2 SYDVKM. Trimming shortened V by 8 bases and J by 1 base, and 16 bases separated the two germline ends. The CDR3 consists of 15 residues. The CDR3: CASDRGALRTDTQYF. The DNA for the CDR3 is TGTGCCAGCGACCGGGGGGCCCTTCGCACAGATACGCAGTATTTT.

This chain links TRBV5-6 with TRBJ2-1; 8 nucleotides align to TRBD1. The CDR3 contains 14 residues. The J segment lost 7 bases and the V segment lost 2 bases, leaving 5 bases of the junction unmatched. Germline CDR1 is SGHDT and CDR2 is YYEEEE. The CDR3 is CASSLQGVHNEQFF. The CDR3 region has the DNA TGTGCCAGCAGCTTACAGGGGGTTCATAATGAGCAGTTCTTC.

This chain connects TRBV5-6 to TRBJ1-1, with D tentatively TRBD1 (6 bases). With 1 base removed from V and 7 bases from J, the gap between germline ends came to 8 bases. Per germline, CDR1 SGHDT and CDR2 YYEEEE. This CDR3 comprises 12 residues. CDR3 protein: CASSLKGGEAFF. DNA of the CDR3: TGTGCCAGCAGCTTGAAAGGGGGTGAAGCTTTCTTT. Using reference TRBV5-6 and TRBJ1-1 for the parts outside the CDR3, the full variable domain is DAGVTQSPTHLIKTRGQQVTLRCSPKSGHDTVSWYQQALGQGPQFIFQYYEEEERQRGNFPDRFSGHQFPNYSSELNVNALLLGDSALYLCASSLKGGEAFFGQGTRLTVV.

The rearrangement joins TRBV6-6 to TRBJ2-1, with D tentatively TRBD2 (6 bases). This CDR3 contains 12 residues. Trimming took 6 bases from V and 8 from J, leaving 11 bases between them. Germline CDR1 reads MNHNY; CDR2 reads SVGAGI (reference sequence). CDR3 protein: CASRGGSYEQFF. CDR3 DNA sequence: TGTGCCAGCAGAGGAGGGAGTTATGAGCAGTTCTTC.

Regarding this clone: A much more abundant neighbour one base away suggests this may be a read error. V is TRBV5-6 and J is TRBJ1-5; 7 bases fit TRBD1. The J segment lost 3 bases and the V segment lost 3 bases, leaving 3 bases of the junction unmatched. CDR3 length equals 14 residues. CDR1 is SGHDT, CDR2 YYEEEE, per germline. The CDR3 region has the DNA TGTGCCAGCAGCTCGACAGGGACCAATCAGCCCCAGCATTTT. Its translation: CASSSTGTNQPQHF.

This chain's CDR3 is CASRASGTGANVLTF. Written as DNA, the CDR3 is TGTGCCAGCAGGGCTTCGGGGACTGGGGCCAACGTCCTGACTTTC. The chain employs TRBV28 and TRBJ2-6; a possible D gene is TRBD2 (5 bases). Trimming pared 6 bases from V and 2 bases from J, leaving 11 bases between. This CDR3 is 15 amino acids long. Germline CDR1 and CDR2: MDHEN and SYDVKM. Full variable domain (missing parts from reference TRBV28 and TRBJ2-6): DVKVTQSSRYLVKRTGEKVFLECVQDMDHENMFWYRQDPGLGLRLIYFSYDVKMKEKGDIPEGYSVSREKKERFSLILESASTNQTSMYLCASRASGTGANVLTFGAGSRLTVL.

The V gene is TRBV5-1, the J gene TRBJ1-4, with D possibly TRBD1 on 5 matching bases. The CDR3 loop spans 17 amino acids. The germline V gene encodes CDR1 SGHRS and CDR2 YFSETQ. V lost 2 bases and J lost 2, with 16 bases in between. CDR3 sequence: CASSLRSGLPTNEKLFF. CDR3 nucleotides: TGCGCCAGCAGCTTACGATCAGGGCTCCCCACTAATGAAAAACTGTTTTTT.